This T cell receptor (beta chain) was sequenced in a study of shared clonotypes between healthy human individuals (dated by TCRdb to between 2020 and 2021). In terms of the full investigation: The cohort included a few men and a couple of women between 18 and 49 years of age. For each donor, CD4 naive and CD4 memory were each given three plates, CD8 naive was given two plates, and CD8 memory was given one plate. To estimate repertoire size and how much clonotype sharing occurs between individuals, the study deeply sequenced the blood TCR repertoires of several healthy adults. Different laboratories and diverse techniques were used to prepare libraries and sequence TCR repertoires, to increase sequencing depth and limit assay-specific biases. Leukapheresis yielded between about 0.94 and 8.9 billion PBMCs per donor.

Using the deep immunoSEQ assay, multiplex PCR amplified TCR CDR3 regions from genomic DNA. For each cell subset, the extracted genomic DNA was distributed evenly across all wells of several immunoSEQ 96-well plates, and each plate served as one replicate. For sorted subsets, approximately 190 ng genomic DNA, equal to 30,000 to 35,000 T cell genomes, was loaded into each replicate PCR. Purified libraries were measured with a Qubit 3.0 fluorometer, size-checked on a Bioanalyzer 2100, and measured again with the KAPA Library Quantification kit. Every immunoSEQ 96-well plate was sequenced on a separate single-read 150-cycle Illumina NextSeq 550 flow cell. In the source study's methods: Because the immunoSEQ output held only junctional sequences and lacked quality scores, the filtering could not match the filtering applied to full-length reads. To assign V/J genes and CDR3, sequences were annotated using PyIR, a Python wrapper for IgBLAST v1.9, with IMGT germline references. Reads were removed for weak V/J assignments (E-value above 1e-6), missing CDR3, stop codons, out-of-frame junctions, or ambiguous translated residues. V3J clonotypes were defined by identical inferred V gene, J gene, and CDR3 amino acid sequence. To compute the percentage overlap between repertoires, the number of shared unique clonotypes was divided by the size of the smaller repertoire. Richness of each repertoire was evaluated using RTK rarefaction, the Chao1 estimator, and Recon v2.1 estimates of unobserved clonotypes. For all TCRbeta clonotypes obtained by the gDNA method from a few donors, generation probabilities were computed with OLGA. The clones in this table, taken by TCRdb from immuneACCESS, are in-frame only. Not every clone is retained; where verified, under half of the shortfall comes from an unresolved V gene, and the cause of the rest is unknown. That table furnishes V, J and clone size, whereas the DNA furnished D and trimming. Present in this sample are about 2.1 million clones, about 92% of which were seen just once. 1.5% to 2% of the sample is held by the ten biggest clonotypes.

For the CD8 naive samples, CD45RO-negative cells were positively selected for CCR7, yielding a CD45RA+CCR7+ population from which TemRA cells were excluded. Donors were healthy HIV-negative adults with no recently reported acute infections or vaccinations. Every donor was a Caucasian adult living in Nashville, Tennessee, USA. Blood was collected by leukapheresis, and PBMCs were isolated by Ficoll-Histopaque density gradient centrifugation and then cryopreserved in liquid nitrogen vapor phase. Analytical flow cytometry was used to check the purity and quantity of each magnetically sorted T cell population. Each sorted fraction had its genomic DNA isolated and then quantified by UV absorbance on a Nanodrop 2000c. On this clone itself: Its target antigen remains unknown. Per-base qualities were not stored, and no clone one base away is much larger.

What the research found in general, with its limitations: Because the study included only a small number of donors, the genetic and exposure-history diversity represented was limited. Estimated clonotype richness was generally larger for naive than for memory subsets. Even with the large sequencing depth, rarefaction of the sorted-subset datasets indicated that sequencing was incomplete. Only blood was sampled, and tissue TCR repertoires likely differ from those in blood. Compared with non-shared clonotypes, the clonotypes found in all four sorted-subset donors had higher generation probabilities. Pairwise subsampling indicated that sequencing depth was expected to affect the degree of clonotype sharing among donors. When a handful of donors were compared, the shared fraction of clonotypes was about 5.4% for naive CD4, around 3.5% for naive CD8, about 2.4% for memory CD4, and approximately 0.4% for memory CD8.

The TCR comes from a man younger than 35 in good health. Some clones in this sample may be carry-over from other donors' samples. Sequenced material: naive CD8+ T cells from PBMCs. The cell subset or site tag for this specimen amounts to: CD45RA+CCR7+.

The DNA sequence reads TGTGCCAGCAGTTATGGGGAGGGAGACAATGAGCAGTTCTTC. Its translation is CASSYGEGDNEQFF. The chain couples TRBV27 to TRBJ2-1, with 7 junctional bases fitting TRBD2. CDR1 and CDR2 are read off the germline V gene (reference sequence) as MNHEY and SMNVEV. The CDR3 covers 14 residues, taking in both the cysteine and the phenylalanine. Just the 42-base CDR3 DNA is kept, in frame starting at base 1. Unmatched junction bases come to 5, with V trimmed by 4 bases and J by 5 bases.